A single TCR beta chain is shown here with its context. The target antigen is unknown. These gene names are mouse names. The read halts 4 residues ahead of the CDR3 end, with the missing end drawn from the germline J gene. This sample was included in a study of CD8+ T cells in alopecia areata. Study-wide findings and caveats: In lesional scalp, particularly from alopecia totalis/universalis, clonality was higher than in normal scalp.

RNA, once extracted, was reverse transcribed into cDNA for use as the sequencing template. Produced via immunoSEQ multiplex PCR; TCRdb's table is partial and in-frame only. The profile covers about 6,000 clones, none occurring a single time. Cutaneous lymph node cells were pooled, and they were sorted using CD4, CD8alpha, NKG2D, NKG2ACE and other markers. CDR3 length: 14 amino acids. Germline CDR1 FNHDT, CDR2 SITEND (reference sequence). Specimen: CD8+ T cells sorted from a lymph node. The chain links TRBV19 to TRBJ2-3; 10 nucleotides agree with TRBD2. The source of this sequence is a C3H/HeJ mouse with alopecia areata. This strain has MHC haplotype H2-k. CDR3 sequence: CASSDWGAKETLYF. CDR3 bases read: TGTGCCAGCAGTGACTGGGGGGCTAAAGAA.